The T cell receptor beta chain under discussion was sequenced for a study of response to subunit inactivated influenza vaccine (dated by TCRdb to the late 2010s). Regarding the research as a whole: To follow how T cells responded to a trivalent subunit inactivated influenza vaccine, the researchers relied on deep quantitative profiling of the T cell receptor repertoire. General study outcomes and caveats: The authors proposed that each seasonal influenza vaccination may bring in only a limited number of new T cells.

This clonotype was seen just once. It lacks a known antigen. One base away there is no much larger clone; base qualities are not given. One read gives only weak evidence. Sequences SGHRS (CDR1) and YFSETQ (CDR2) are obtained from the germline V gene. Trimming takes 6 bases off V and 0 bases off J; junction bases not matched to a gene: 5. The CDR3 measures 15 amino acids from cysteine to phenylalanine. The CDR3 DNA has 45 bases and is translated from base 1. The library was produced with RT-PCR. Sequencing instrument: Illumina HiSeq 2500. In-frame beta chains were kept once TCRdb had trimmed the public reads at Q25 with fastp and called clones with MiXCR. Entries are consolidated by CDR3 protein sequence, retaining the most common genes and DNA. This sample comprises about 800,000 distinct CDR3 sequences, 21% of them detected only once. The ten largest account for about a tenth of the sample.

The chain uses TRBV5-1 and TRBJ2-3; 9 bases in the junction line up with TRBD2. This TCR was sampled from a man aged 45-65 years who received an inactivated influenza vaccine. Donor details come from another sample of the same person, matched by shared clones. The sample consisted of PBMCs from blood, taken roughly 5 days after vaccination. The nucleotide sequence is given as TGCGCCAGCACCGCTAGCGGGACTAGCACAGATACGCAGTATTTT. Its translation is CASTASGTSTDTQYF.